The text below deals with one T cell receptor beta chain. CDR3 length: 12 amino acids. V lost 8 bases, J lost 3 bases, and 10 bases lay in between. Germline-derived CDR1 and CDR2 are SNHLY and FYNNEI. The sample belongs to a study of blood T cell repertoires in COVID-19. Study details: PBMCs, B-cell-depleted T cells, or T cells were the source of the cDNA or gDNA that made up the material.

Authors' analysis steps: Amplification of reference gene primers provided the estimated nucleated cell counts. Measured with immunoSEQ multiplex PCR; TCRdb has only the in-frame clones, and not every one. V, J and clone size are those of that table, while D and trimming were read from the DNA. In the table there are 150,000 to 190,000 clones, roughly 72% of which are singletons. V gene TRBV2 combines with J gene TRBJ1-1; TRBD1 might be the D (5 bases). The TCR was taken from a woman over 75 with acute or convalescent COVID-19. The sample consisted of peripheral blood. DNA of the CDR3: TGTGCCAGCGGACGACAGTACACTGAAGCTTTCTTT. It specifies CASGRQYTEAFF.